These 2 T cell receptor beta chains share one sample of origin, sequenced in a study of CXCR3-negative and CXCR3-positive naive CD8 T cells. Study findings and constraints: When CXCR3-positive naive cells were set against CXCR3-negative naive cells, the former had more hydrophobic TRB CDR3s.

5' RACE with UMI labels generated the TRB cDNA libraries. TCRdb reprocessed the 5' RACE reads and reports one entry per CDR3 protein, with no DNA. The sample is made up of 7,000 or so distinct CDR3 sequences, and the top ten hold under 2.5% of it. These receptors' antigens are unknown. Sequenced: naive CXCR3+ CD8+ T cells from blood. Subset given: CD45RO-CCR7+CD27+CD95- naive CD8+ T cells expressing CXCR3 (TNR3+). The receptors were gathered from a human donor in good health. Some clones in this sample may be carry-over from other donors' samples.

This clonotype is called medium-sized based on its frequency. The chain has TRBV28 and TRBJ2-7; lacking DNA, the TRBD1 call made by TCRdb goes unchecked. CDR3 length: 16 amino acids. Germline CDR1 is MDHEN and CDR2 is SYDVKM. This CDR3 reads CASSPRPGTISYEQYF.

Considering frequency, this clonotype is medium-sized. The V call is TRBV5-1, the J call TRBJ2-2; TCRdb reports TRBD1, a call that lacks DNA to check it against. The CDR3 length is 17 residues. CDR1 SGHRS and CDR2 YFSETQ come from the germline V gene. CDR3 protein: CASSLVIALPNTGELFF.